The clone carrying this T cell receptor beta chain was observed many times. A second PCR of about 6 to 12 cycles used a sample-barcoded 5' primer and a J-beta primer mix. TCRdb processed the 5' RACE reads anew with MiXCR; each CDR3 protein has one entry. The sample carries around 650,000 distinct CDR3 sequences, 32% recorded once. The data were taken from a study of blood T cells in healthy people across ages. On the study more broadly: For every two T cells, template switching captured about one barcoded beta molecule.

In germline, CDR1 is DFQATT, CDR2 SNEGSKA (reference sequence). The junction had 8 bases not matched to a gene; V was cut back by 5 bases and J by 4 bases. The length of the CDR3 is 14 residues. The material sequenced was blood. The TCR originated in an elderly woman in good health. This chain joins TRBV20-1 and TRBJ2-3; 8 nucleotides line up with TRBD1. In nucleotides, the CDR3 is TGCAGTGCTGGAGGACAGGGTAGGGCAGATACGCAGTATTTT. The encoded protein is CSAGGQGRADTQYF.